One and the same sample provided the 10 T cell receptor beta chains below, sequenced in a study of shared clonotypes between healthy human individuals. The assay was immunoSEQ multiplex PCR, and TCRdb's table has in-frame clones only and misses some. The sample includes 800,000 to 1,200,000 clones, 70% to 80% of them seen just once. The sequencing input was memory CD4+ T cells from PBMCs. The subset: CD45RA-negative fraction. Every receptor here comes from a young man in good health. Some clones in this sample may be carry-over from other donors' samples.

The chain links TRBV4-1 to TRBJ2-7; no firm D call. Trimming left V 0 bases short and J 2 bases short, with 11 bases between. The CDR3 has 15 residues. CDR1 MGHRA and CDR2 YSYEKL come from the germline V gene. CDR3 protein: CASSQDPGGTYEQYF. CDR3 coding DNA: TGCGCCAGCAGCCAAGATCCAGGTGGGACCTACGAGCAGTACTTC.

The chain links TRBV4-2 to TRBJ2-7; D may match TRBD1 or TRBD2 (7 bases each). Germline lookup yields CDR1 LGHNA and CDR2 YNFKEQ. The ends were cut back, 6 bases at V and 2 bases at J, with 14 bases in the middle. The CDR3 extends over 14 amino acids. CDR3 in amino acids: CASSRAGGAYEQYF. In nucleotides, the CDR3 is TGTGCCAGCAGTAGGGCAGGGGGGGCCTACGAGCAGTACTTC.

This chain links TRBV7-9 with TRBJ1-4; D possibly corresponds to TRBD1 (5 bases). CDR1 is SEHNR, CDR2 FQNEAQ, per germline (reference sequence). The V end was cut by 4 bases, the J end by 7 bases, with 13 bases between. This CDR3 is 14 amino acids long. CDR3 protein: CASSWGRASEKLFF. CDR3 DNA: TGTGCCAGCAGCTGGGGCAGGGCTTCTGAAAAACTGTTTTTT. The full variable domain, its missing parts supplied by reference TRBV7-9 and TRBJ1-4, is DTGVSQNPRHKITKRGQNVTFRCDPISEHNRLYWYRQTLGQGPEFLTYFQNEAQLEKSRLLSDRFSAERPKGSFSTLEIQRTEQGDSAMYLCASSWGRASEKLFFGSGTQLSVL.

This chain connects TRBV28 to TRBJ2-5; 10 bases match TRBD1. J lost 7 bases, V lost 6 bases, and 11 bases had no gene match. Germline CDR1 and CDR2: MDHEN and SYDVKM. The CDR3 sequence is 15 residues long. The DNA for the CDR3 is TGTGCCAGCAGACCTAACTTCCGGGACAGGGGGACCCAGTACTTC. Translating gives CASRPNFRDRGTQYF. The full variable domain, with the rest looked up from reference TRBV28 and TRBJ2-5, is DVKVTQSSRYLVKRTGEKVFLECVQDMDHENMFWYRQDPGLGLRLIYFSYDVKMKEKGDIPEGYSVSREKKERFSLILESASTNQTSMYLCASRPNFRDRGTQYFGPGTRLLVL.

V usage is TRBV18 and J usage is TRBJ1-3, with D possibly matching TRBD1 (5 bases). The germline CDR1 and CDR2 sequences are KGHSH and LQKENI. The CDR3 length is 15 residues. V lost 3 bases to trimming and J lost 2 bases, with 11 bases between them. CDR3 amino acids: CASSPQRDAGNTIYF. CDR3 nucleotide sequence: TGTGCCAGCTCACCGCAACGGGACGCTGGAAACACCATATATTTT.

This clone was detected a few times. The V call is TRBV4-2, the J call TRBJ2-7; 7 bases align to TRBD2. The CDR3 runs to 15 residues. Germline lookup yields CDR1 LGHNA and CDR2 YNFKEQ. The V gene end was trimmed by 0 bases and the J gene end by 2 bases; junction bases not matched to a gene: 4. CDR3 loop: CASSQDTGGPYEQYF. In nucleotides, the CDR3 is TGTGCCAGCAGCCAAGATACGGGAGGCCCCTACGAGCAGTACTTC.

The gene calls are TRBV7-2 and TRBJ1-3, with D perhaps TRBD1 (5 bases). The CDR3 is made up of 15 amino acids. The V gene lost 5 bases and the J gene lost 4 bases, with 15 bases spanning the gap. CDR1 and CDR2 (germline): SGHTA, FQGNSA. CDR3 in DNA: TGTGCCAGCAGCCTAACAGGTTCGGACGGAAACACCATATATTTT. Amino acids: CASSLTGSDGNTIYF.

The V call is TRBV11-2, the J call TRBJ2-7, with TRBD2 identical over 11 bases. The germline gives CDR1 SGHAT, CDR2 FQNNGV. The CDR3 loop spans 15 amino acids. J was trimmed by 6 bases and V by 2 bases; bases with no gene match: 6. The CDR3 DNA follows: TGTGCCAGCAGCTTAACTAGCGGGAGTTTGGGCGAGCAGTACTTC. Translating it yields CASSLTSGSLGEQYF.

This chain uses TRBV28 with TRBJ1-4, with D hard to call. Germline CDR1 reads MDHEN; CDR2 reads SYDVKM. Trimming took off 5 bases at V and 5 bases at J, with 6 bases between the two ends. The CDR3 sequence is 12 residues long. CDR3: CASSEGNEKLFF. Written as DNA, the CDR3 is TGTGCCAGCAGTGAGGGAAATGAAAAACTGTTTTTT.

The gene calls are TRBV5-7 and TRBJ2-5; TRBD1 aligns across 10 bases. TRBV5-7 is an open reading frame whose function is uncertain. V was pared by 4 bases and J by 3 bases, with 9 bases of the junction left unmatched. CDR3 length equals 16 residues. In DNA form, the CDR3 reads TGTGCCAGCAGCGAAGGGACAGGGGACCTAAAAGAGACCCAGTACTTC. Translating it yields CASSEGTGDLKETQYF.